The 17 T cell receptor beta chains below were found in one sample sequenced in a study of blood T cell repertoires in COVID-19. Assay: immunoSEQ multiplex PCR; the TCRdb copy retains only in-frame clones and omits some. Of roughly 100,000 clones detected, around 85% appear once; the ten largest clones hold around a quarter. The sequenced sample was peripheral blood. The receptors here all came from an elderly man with active or convalescent COVID-19.

The V call is TRBV7-7, the J call TRBJ1-3, with 8 bases that match TRBD1. The V segment lost 5 bases and the J segment 0 bases; nucleotides outside the gene matches: 3. The CDR3 is made up of 15 amino acids. Germline V gene data show CDR1 as SSHAT and CDR2 as FNYEAQ (reference sequence). The CDR3 loop reads CASSQDRGSGNTIYF. CDR3 bases: TGTGCCAGCAGCCAAGACAGGGGCTCTGGAAACACCATATATTTT. The full variable domain, rest sourced from reference TRBV7-7 and TRBJ1-3, is GAGVSQSPRYKVTKRGQDVTLRCDPISSHATLYWYQQALGQGPEFLTYFNYEAQPDKSGLPSDRFSAERPEGSISTLTIQRTEQRDSAMYRCASSQDRGSGNTIYFGEGSWLTVV.

This chain connects TRBV6-5 to TRBJ1-1; no firm D call. V was cut by 8 bases and J by 5 bases, with 15 bases left in between. CDR1 is MNHEY and CDR2 is SVGAGI in the germline V gene. The length of the CDR3 is 13 residues. Here the CDR3 reads CASRWAPGTEAFF. DNA for the CDR3: TGTGCCAGCCGTTGGGCGCCGGGGACTGAAGCTTTCTTT.

V is TRBV7-3 and J is TRBJ1-1; D is perhaps TRBD1 (5 bases). The CDR3 covers 14 residues. Per the germline V gene, CDR1 is SGHTA and CDR2 is FQGTGA. The V end lost 5 bases, the J end lost 7 bases, and 17 bases lay between the germline ends. DNA for the CDR3: TGTGCCAGCAGCCCCCAGGGAGGTGAGGGTGAAGCTTTCTTT. Protein product: CASSPQGGEGEAFF.

By its share, this clone is medium-sized (0.01 to 0.1%). The chain links TRBV6-5 to TRBJ1-3, with unresolved D. The CDR3 covers 13 residues. V was clipped by 7 bases and J by 0 bases, with 7 bases between them. Germline V gene sequence: CDR1 MNHEY, CDR2 SVGAGI. CDR3 sequence: CASKRVSGNTIYF. The CDR3 DNA sequence: TGTGCCAGCAAGAGGGTCTCTGGAAACACCATATATTTT.

The rearrangement joins TRBV21-1 to TRBJ2-5; TRBD1, the table's D call, was not compared with the DNA. TRBV21-1 represents a pseudogene. The CDR3 is 15 amino acids. CDR3: CASSHRSGTKETQYF. CDR3 coding DNA: TGTGCCAGCAGCCACCGTTCCGGGACAAAAGAGACCCAGTACTTC.

The chain recombines TRBV7-8 with TRBJ2-3; 10 nucleotides match TRBD2. CDR3 length: 18 amino acids. With 8 bases clipped from V and 1 base from J, the junction kept 15 bases outside the gene matches. CDR1 and CDR2 from the germline V gene are SGHVS and FQNEAQ. Here the CDR3 DNA reads TGTGCCAGCCATCCTACGCGAGCGGGGGGGCTGCGCACAGATACGCAGTATTTT. Amino acids: CASHPTRAGGLRTDTQYF.

As DNA, the CDR3 is TGTGCCAGCAGCCGGACAGGGCGACTATACGAGCAGTACTTC. Translating it yields CASSRTGRLYEQYF. V and J are TRBV27 and TRBJ2-7; 8 positions agree with TRBD1. V was pared by 6 bases and J by 4 bases, with 8 bases of the junction left unmatched. This CDR3 is built from 14 residues. Looked up from germline, CDR1 is MNHEY and CDR2 is SMNVEV (reference sequence).

The rearrangement uses TRBV5-1 and TRBJ2-7; D might be TRBD2 (5 bases). Germline V gene data show CDR1 as SGHRS and CDR2 as YFSETQ. The CDR3 extends over 14 amino acids. Trimming cost V 0 bases and J 2 bases, with 9 bases left between them. The CDR3 reads CASSLGHGAYEQYF. The CDR3 DNA reads as TGCGCCAGCAGCTTGGGACACGGGGCCTACGAGCAGTACTTC.

V is TRBV7-2 and J is TRBJ2-3; 7 bases agree with TRBD2. This CDR3 is built from 17 residues. V dropped 1 base and J dropped 4; count of bases not matched to a gene: 11. CDR1 and CDR2 (germline): SGHTA, FQGNSA. CDR3 bases: TGTGCCAGCAGCTTAGATCATAATCCCCGGGGGGCAGATACGCAGTATTTT. Residues: CASSLDHNPRGADTQYF.

This sequence joins TRBV11-2 and TRBJ1-3; TRBD1 is a possible D gene (5 bases). The CDR3 sequence is 17 residues long. Germline CDR1 reads SGHAT; CDR2 reads FQNNGV. The V gene lost 3 bases and the J gene lost 0 bases, with 15 bases spanning the gap. The CDR3 DNA reads TGTGCCAGCAGCTTTGACAGTACTACAAGCTCTGGAAACACCATATATTTT. This translates into CASSFDSTTSSGNTIYF.

This rearrangement joins TRBV18 to TRBJ1-6; 7 bases align to TRBD1. The V segment lost 3 bases and the J segment 5 bases; nucleotides outside the gene matches: 4. The CDR3 sequence is 15 residues long. Germline CDR1 KGHSH, CDR2 LQKENI. The CDR3 nucleotides are TGTGCCAGCTCACCTGGGACAGTTGATAATTCACCCCTCCACTTT. Its translation: CASSPGTVDNSPLHF.

The V call is TRBV5-1, the J call TRBJ2-5; D may be TRBD2 (5 bases). Germline CDR1 and CDR2: SGHRS and YFSETQ. Between the trimmed V and J ends, which lost 4 bases and 7 bases, there was a span of 14 bases. This CDR3 has 13 amino acids. DNA of the CDR3: TGCGCCAGCAGCAGAATGGGTGGGAGGACCCAGTACTTC. As protein: CASSRMGGRTQYF.

Only a few counts were recorded for this clone. The chain uses TRBV10-1 and TRBJ2-1, with TRBD2 matching 8 bases. CDR3 length: 15 amino acids. With 3 bases clipped from V and 7 bases from J, the junction kept 8 bases outside the gene matches. Germline assignment: CDR1 WNHNN and CDR2 SYGVQD (reference sequence). The CDR3 loop is CASSEIRGGRNEQFF. CDR3 DNA: TGCGCCAGCAGTGAAATTCGGGGGGGCCGAAATGAGCAGTTCTTC.

The chain is built from TRBV19 and TRBJ1-4; D may be TRBD1 (5 bases). Trimming cost V 5 bases and J 2 bases, with 9 bases left between them. Germline V lookup: CDR1 LNHDA, CDR2 SQIVND (reference sequence). The CDR3 runs to 14 residues. The CDR3 here is CASSQGTTNEKLFF. The CDR3 coding sequence is TGTGCCAGTAGTCAGGGTACGACTAATGAAAAACTGTTTTTT.

The gene calls are TRBV6-2 or TRBV6-3 and TRBJ1-5; the D is unclear. The V gene's germline CDR1 is MNHEY and CDR2 SVGEGT. This CDR3 contains 15 residues. V was trimmed by 2 bases and J by 0 bases, leaving 8 bases between them. CDR3 amino acids: CASSYDQYSNQPQHF. In nucleotides, the CDR3 is TGTGCCAGCAGTTACGATCAGTATAGCAATCAGCCCCAGCATTTT.

The chain recombines TRBV11-2 with TRBJ2-5, with D possibly matching TRBD2 (6 bases). V lost 5 bases, J lost 5 bases, and 15 bases lay in between. Germline CDR1 reads SGHAT; CDR2 reads FQNNGV. The CDR3 contains 14 residues. CDR3 region: CASSTDTEGETQYF. The CDR3 DNA is TGTGCCAGCAGCACGGACACGGAGGGGGAGACCCAGTACTTC. The complete variable domain, with remaining parts taken from reference TRBV11-2 and TRBJ2-5, reads EAGVAQSPRYKIIEKRQSVAFWCNPISGHATLYWYQQILGQGPKLLIQFQNNGVVDDSQLPKDRFSAERLKGVDSTLKIQPAKLEDSAVYLCASSTDTEGETQYFGPGTRLLVL.

CDR3 region: CASSTTGGVGDTEAFF. The CDR3 bases are TGCGCCAGCAGCACGACAGGGGGCGTAGGGGACACTGAAGCTTTCTTT. The chain is built from TRBV5-1 and TRBJ1-1, with TRBD1 matching 10 bases. Germline lookup yields CDR1 SGHRS and CDR2 YFSETQ. Losses at the gene ends were 4 bases for V and 3 bases for J; bases not matched to a gene: 9. This CDR3 comprises 16 residues.